Each of the 21 T cell receptor beta chains below was sequenced from the same sample in a study of shared clonotypes between healthy human individuals. Profiled with immunoSEQ multiplex PCR; TCRdb holds only in-frame clones, not every one. The repertoire includes about 1.1 million clones, around 78% of them detected once, and 0.61% sits in the top ten. Sequences were obtained from memory CD4+ T cells from PBMCs. This sample's subset: CD45RA-negative fraction. The receptors stem from a man aged 18 to 29 in good health. Some clones in this sample may be carry-over from other donors' samples.

The chain has TRBV7-2 and TRBJ2-5; 12 nucleotides agree with TRBD2. The CDR3 is 15 amino acids. The J segment lost 4 bases and the V segment lost 5 bases, leaving 5 bases of the junction unmatched. The germline CDR1 and CDR2 sequences are SGHTA and FQGNSA. The CDR3 protein is CASSIGLAGIETQYF. CDR3 DNA: TGTGCCAGCAGCATCGGACTAGCGGGAATAGAGACCCAGTACTTC. The full variable domain, rest sourced from reference TRBV7-2 and TRBJ2-5, is GAGVSQSPSNKVTEKGKDVELRCDPISGHTALYWYRQSLGQGLEFLIYFQGNSAPDKSGLPSDRFSAERTGGSVSTLTIQRTQQEDSAVYLCASSIGLAGIETQYFGPGTRLLVL.

The gene calls are TRBV15 and TRBJ2-3; TRBD1 might be the D (5 bases). CDR1 and CDR2 (germline): LNHNV, YYDKDF (reference sequence). The CDR3 consists of 16 residues. V was trimmed by 9 bases and J by 3 bases, leaving 22 bases between them. Here the CDR3 DNA reads TGTGCCACATCTATAGGTTTGCAGGGCATTACAGATACGCAGTATTTT. Protein: CATSIGLQGITDTQYF.

The chain recombines TRBV29-1 with TRBJ2-5, with D unresolved. Trimming left V 6 bases short and J 4 bases short, with 12 bases between. The germline CDR1 and CDR2 sequences are SQVTM and ANQGSEA. The CDR3 covers 12 residues. The CDR3 protein is CSVIPVGETQYF. CDR3 bases: TGCAGCGTCATACCCGTAGGAGAGACCCAGTACTTC.

A remark on this clone: A read error may produce the germline difference seen at one junction end. The chain recombines TRBV11-2 with TRBJ2-5; 10 bases agree with TRBD1. This CDR3 contains 17 residues. The germline V gene has CDR1 SGHAT and CDR2 FQNNGV. CDR3 sequence reads: CTSSLLTGTGVSETQYF. In DNA, the CDR3 is TGTACCAGCAGCTTACTGACGGGGACAGGGGTTTCAGAGACCCAGTACTTC.

The rearrangement joins TRBV19 to TRBJ2-7; 7 bases map to TRBD2. The ends lost 4 bases at V and 11 bases at J; junction bases unmatched: 8. CDR1 is LNHDA, CDR2 SQIVND, per germline (reference sequence). This CDR3 has 12 amino acids. The CDR3 bases are TGTGCCAGTAGTACTGGGAGGGCCGAAAAGTACTTC. It is translated as CASSTGRAEKYF.

This chain links TRBV5-1 with TRBJ2-1; 12 bases line up with TRBD2. Germline CDR1 is SGHRS and CDR2 is YFSETQ. This CDR3 has 16 residues. The V gene end was trimmed by 2 bases and the J gene end by 7 bases; junction bases not matched to a gene: 7. The CDR3 protein is CASSFASGRAQNEQFF. CDR3 DNA sequence: TGCGCCAGCAGCTTCGCTAGCGGGAGGGCCCAGAATGAGCAGTTCTTC.

A note on this clone: A read error may be the cause here, since a much bigger clone is one base away. This chain joins TRBV6-1 and TRBJ1-2; no reliable D call. Germline V gene data show CDR1 as MNHNS and CDR2 as SASEGT. Trimming cost V 5 bases and J 0 bases, with 4 bases left between them. CDR3 size: 12 residues. The CDR3 DNA follows: TGTGCCAGCAGTCAGGCTAACTATGGCTACACCTTC. The encoded protein is CASSQANYGYTF.

This clone was picked up a small number of times. Within the sample, other DNA sequences also encode this same CDR3. The chain uses TRBV27 and TRBJ2-2, with D unresolved. CDR3 length: 13 amino acids. Germline CDR1 and CDR2: MNHEY and SMNVEV (reference sequence). Trimming stripped 0 bases from V and 2 bases from J, with 1 base between. CDR3 coding DNA: TGTGCCAGCAGTTTATCAAACACCGGGGAGCTGTTTTTT. This sequence encodes CASSLSNTGELFF.

V is TRBV30 and J is TRBJ2-7; D is unresolved. Germline CDR1 is GTSNPN and CDR2 is SVGIG (reference sequence). V dropped 2 bases and J dropped 2 bases, with 10 bases sitting between them. This CDR3 is 13 amino acids long. The CDR3 here is CAWSRQVPYEQYF. The CDR3, as DNA: TGTGCCTGGAGTCGGCAGGTGCCCTACGAGCAGTACTTC.

This clone has more than one count but fewer than ten. This chain joins TRBV5-4 and TRBJ2-5; maybe TRBD1 (6 bases). Germline CDR1 reads SGHNT; CDR2 reads YYREEE (reference sequence). The CDR3 consists of 13 residues. Trimming took 2 bases from V and 2 from J, leaving 7 bases between them. As DNA, the CDR3 is TGTGCCAGCAGCTTCAGGGGACAAGAGACCCAGTACTTC. Protein: CASSFRGQETQYF.

This clone was recorded once. The sample has other DNA sequences that encode this CDR3 too. The V call is TRBV7-9, the J call TRBJ1-5; maybe TRBD1 (5 bases). Germline loops: CDR1 SEHNR, CDR2 FQNEAQ (reference sequence). The V gene lost 6 bases and the J gene lost 5 bases, with 11 bases spanning the gap. This CDR3 is built from 13 residues. CDR3 sequence: CASSSQGDQPQHF. The CDR3 DNA sequence: TGTGCCAGCAGTTCTCAGGGAGATCAGCCCCAGCATTTT.

Remarks on this clone: This may arise from a read error, as a much more abundant clone is one base away. The sample carries other DNA sequences with the same CDR3. The chain combines TRBV2 with TRBJ2-3; D is unresolved. This CDR3 has 12 residues. In germline, CDR1 is SNHLY, CDR2 FYNNEI. The V and J ends lost 0 bases and 6 bases respectively, with 4 bases between them. The CDR3 DNA is TGTGCCAGCAGTGAAGCGCGGGATACGCAGTATTTT. Residues: CASSEARDTQYF.

The genes are TRBV15 and TRBJ2-1; possible D gene TRBD1, 6 bases. The CDR3 length is 14 residues. Per the germline V gene, CDR1 is LNHNV and CDR2 is YYDKDF (reference sequence). V lost 2 bases and J lost 10, with 15 bases in between. CDR3 nucleotides: TGTGCCACCAGCAGACAAATACAGGGCGACGAGCAGTTCTTC. Its translation is CATSRQIQGDEQFF.

The rearrangement links TRBV29-1 to TRBJ2-5; D uncertain. The DNA end is a closer match to TRBJ2-7, so the J assignment may be wrong. This CDR3 region has 12 residues. Germline CDR1 and CDR2: SQVTM and ANQGSEA. CDR3 sequence reads: CSVVQESYEQYF. DNA of the CDR3: TGCAGCGTTGTTCAGGAGTCCTACGAGCAGTACTTC.

V is TRBV11-2 and J is TRBJ2-3, with D uncertain. Trimming shortened V by 0 bases and J by 1 base, and 5 bases separated the two germline ends. The germline V gene encodes CDR1 SGHAT and CDR2 FQNNGV. The CDR3 contains 14 residues. The DNA of the CDR3 is TGTGCCAGCAGCTTAGACCAGGGCACAGATACGCAGTATTTT. It translates to CASSLDQGTDTQYF.

The chain has TRBV5-1 and TRBJ2-7; either TRBD1 or TRBD2 may supply D (5 bases each). Trimming stripped 1 base from V and 6 bases from J, with 17 bases between. CDR3 length: 15 amino acids. Germline CDR1 SGHRS, CDR2 YFSETQ. For the CDR3, the DNA is TGCGCCAGCAGCTTGTGGGGGACGGGTCCCGCCGAGCAGTACTTC. Its protein is CASSLWGTGPAEQYF. The entire variable domain, with the rest obtained from reference TRBV5-1 and TRBJ2-7, is as follows: KAGVTQTPRYLIKTRGQQVTLSCSPISGHRSVSWYQQTPGQGLQFLFEYFSETQRNKGNFPGRFSGRQFSNSRSEMNVSTLELGDSALYLCASSLWGTGPAEQYFGPGTRLTVT.

The chain has TRBV7-2 and TRBJ2-2; D is undetermined. CDR3 length: 15 amino acids. The germline V gene has CDR1 SGHTA and CDR2 FQGNSA. V was pared by 5 bases and J by 3 bases, with 13 bases between. The CDR3 spells CASSRYNWDTGELFF. CDR3 coding DNA: TGTGCCAGCAGCCGTTATAACTGGGACACCGGGGAGCTGTTTTTT.

The chain combines TRBV7-9 with TRBJ1-1; 8 bases fit TRBD1. After removal of 5 bases from V and 6 bases from J, the junction contained 8 bases not matched to a gene. The germline gives CDR1 SEHNR, CDR2 FQNEAQ (reference sequence). The CDR3 contains 14 residues. CDR3 amino acids: CASSPQGVWAEAFF. In nucleotides, the CDR3 is TGTGCCAGCAGCCCACAGGGGGTCTGGGCTGAAGCTTTCTTT. Using reference TRBV7-9 and TRBJ1-1 for the parts outside the CDR3, the full variable domain is DTGVSQNPRHKITKRGQNVTFRCDPISEHNRLYWYRQTLGQGPEFLTYFQNEAQLEKSRLLSDRFSAERPKGSFSTLEIQRTEQGDSAMYLCASSPQGVWAEAFFGQGTRLTVV.

This chain connects TRBV19 to TRBJ2-2; 7 bases fit TRBD2. This CDR3 has 16 residues. CDR1 and CDR2 from the germline V gene are LNHDA and SQIVND (reference sequence). The ends lost 8 bases at V and 5 bases at J; junction bases unmatched: 14. The CDR3 nucleotides are TGTGCCAGTGGGGGATTGGCGGGAGTAAGAACCGGGGAGCTGTTTTTT. Encoded protein: CASGGLAGVRTGELFF.

In its sample, this clone was seen once. V usage is TRBV11-2 and J usage is TRBJ2-2; 8 bases are a match to TRBD1. The CDR3 covers 17 residues. V was pared by 2 bases and J by 2 bases, with 7 bases of the junction left unmatched. Germline V gene sequence: CDR1 SGHAT, CDR2 FQNNGV. The CDR3 DNA follows: TGTGCCAGCAGCTTAACAAGGACAGGGATTAACACCGGGGAGCTGTTTTTT. Its translation is CASSLTRTGINTGELFF.

A note on this clone: Only one base separates this from a far larger clonotype, so it likely reflects a read error. The V gene is TRBV30, the J gene TRBJ1-5, with D unresolved. Germline CDR1 reads GTSNPN; CDR2 reads SVGIG (reference sequence). This CDR3 is 14 amino acids long. The CDR3 reads CAGSKAKGNQPQHF. CDR3 coding DNA: TGTGCCGGGAGTAAGGCCAAGGGCAATCAGCCCCAGCATTTT.